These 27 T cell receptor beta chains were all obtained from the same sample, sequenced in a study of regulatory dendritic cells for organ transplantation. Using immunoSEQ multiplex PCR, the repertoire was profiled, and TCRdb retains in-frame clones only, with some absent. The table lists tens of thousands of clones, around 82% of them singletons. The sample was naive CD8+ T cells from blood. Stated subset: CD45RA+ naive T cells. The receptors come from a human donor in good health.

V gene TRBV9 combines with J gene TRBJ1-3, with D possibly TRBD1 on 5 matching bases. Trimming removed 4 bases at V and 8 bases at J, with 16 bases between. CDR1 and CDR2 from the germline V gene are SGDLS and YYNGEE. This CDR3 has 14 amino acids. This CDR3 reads CASSTRQFLDTIYF. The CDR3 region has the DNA TGTGCCAGCAGCACCCGACAGTTTCTAGACACCATATATTTT.

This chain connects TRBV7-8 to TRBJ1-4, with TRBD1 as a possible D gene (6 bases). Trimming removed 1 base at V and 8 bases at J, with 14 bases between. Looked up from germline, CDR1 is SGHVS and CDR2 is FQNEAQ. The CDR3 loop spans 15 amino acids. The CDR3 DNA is TGTGCCAGCAGCTTAGAGACAGGCCGCTACGAAAAACTGTTTTTT. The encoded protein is CASSLETGRYEKLFF.

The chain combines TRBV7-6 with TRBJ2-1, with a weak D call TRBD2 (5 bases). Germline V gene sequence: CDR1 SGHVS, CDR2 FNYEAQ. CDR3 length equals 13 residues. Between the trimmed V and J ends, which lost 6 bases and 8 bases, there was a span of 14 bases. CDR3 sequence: CASSFGGLDEQFF. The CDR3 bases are TGTGCCAGCAGTTTTGGAGGACTCGATGAGCAGTTCTTC.

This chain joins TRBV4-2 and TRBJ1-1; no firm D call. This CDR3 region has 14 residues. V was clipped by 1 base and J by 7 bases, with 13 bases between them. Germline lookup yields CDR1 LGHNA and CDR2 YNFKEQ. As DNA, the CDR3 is TGTGCCAGCAGCCAAGGGCTGAAGAATCTTGAAGCTTTCTTT. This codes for CASSQGLKNLEAFF.

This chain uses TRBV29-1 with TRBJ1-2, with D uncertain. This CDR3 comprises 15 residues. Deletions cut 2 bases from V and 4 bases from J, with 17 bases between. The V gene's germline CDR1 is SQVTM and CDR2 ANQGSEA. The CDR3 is CSVEHPEEPGYGYTF. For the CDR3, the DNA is TGCAGCGTTGAACATCCGGAGGAACCCGGCTATGGCTACACCTTC. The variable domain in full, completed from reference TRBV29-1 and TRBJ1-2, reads SAVISQKPSRDICQRGTSLTIQCQVDSQVTMMFWYRQQPGQSLTLIATANQGSEATYESGFVIDKFPISRPNLTFSTLTVSNMSPEDSSIYLCSVEHPEEPGYGYTFGSGTRLTVV.

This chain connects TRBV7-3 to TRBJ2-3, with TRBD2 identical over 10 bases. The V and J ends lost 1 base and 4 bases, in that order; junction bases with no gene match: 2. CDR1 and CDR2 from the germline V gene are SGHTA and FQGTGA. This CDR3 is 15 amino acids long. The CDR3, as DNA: TGTGCCAGCAGCTTAATAGCGGGGGGCCCAGATACGCAGTATTTT. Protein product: CASSLIAGGPDTQYF.

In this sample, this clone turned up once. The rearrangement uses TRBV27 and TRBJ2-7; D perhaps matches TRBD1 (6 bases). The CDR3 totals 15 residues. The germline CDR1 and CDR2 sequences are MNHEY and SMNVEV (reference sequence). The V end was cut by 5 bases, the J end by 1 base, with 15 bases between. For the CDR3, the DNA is TGTGCCAGCAGTATCACAGGGTCCCTTTCCTACGAGCAGTACTTC. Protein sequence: CASSITGSLSYEQYF.

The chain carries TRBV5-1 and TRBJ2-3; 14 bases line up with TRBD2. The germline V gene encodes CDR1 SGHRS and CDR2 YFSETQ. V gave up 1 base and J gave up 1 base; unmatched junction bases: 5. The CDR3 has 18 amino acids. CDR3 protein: CASSLRGLAGGGTDTQYF. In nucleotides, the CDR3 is TGCGCCAGCAGCTTGCGTGGACTAGCGGGGGGCGGCACAGATACGCAGTATTTT.

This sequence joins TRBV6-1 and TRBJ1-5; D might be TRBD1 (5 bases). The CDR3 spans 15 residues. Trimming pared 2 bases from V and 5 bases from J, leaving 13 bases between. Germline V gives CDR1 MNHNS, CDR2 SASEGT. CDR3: CASSEQGMSHQPQHF. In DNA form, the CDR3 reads TGTGCCAGCAGTGAACAGGGCATGAGTCATCAGCCCCAGCATTTT.

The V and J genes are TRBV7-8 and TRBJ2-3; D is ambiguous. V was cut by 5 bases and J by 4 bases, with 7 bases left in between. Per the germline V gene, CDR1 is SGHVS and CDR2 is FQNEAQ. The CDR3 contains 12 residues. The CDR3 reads CASSPPADTQYF. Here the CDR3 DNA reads TGTGCCAGCAGCCCCCCAGCAGATACGCAGTATTTT.

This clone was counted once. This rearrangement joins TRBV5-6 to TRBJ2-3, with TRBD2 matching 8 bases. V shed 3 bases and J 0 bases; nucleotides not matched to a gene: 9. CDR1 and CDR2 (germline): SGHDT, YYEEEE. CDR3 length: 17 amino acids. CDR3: CASSSVPLAESTDTQYF. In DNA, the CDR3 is TGTGCCAGCAGCTCGGTGCCACTAGCGGAAAGCACAGATACGCAGTATTTT.

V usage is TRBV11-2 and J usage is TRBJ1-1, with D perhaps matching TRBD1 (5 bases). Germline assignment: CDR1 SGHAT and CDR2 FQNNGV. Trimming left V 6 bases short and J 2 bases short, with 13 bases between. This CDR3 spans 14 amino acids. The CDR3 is CASSLPRANTEAFF. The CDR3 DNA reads TGTGCCAGCAGTCTACCCAGGGCTAACACTGAAGCTTTCTTT.

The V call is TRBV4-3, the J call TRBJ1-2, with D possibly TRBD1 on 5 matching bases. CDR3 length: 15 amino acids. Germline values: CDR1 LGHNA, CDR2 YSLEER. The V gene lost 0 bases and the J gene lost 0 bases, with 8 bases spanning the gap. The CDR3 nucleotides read TGCGCCAGCAGCCAAGAACCAGGGCCTAACTATGGCTACACCTTC. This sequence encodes CASSQEPGPNYGYTF.

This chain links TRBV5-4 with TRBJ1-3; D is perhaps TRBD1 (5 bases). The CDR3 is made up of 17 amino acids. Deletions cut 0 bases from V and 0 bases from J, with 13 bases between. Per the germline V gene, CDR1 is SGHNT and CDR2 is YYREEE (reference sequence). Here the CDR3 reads CASSLAGRVSSGNTIYF. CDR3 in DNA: TGTGCCAGCAGCTTGGCGGGCAGGGTCAGCTCTGGAAACACCATATATTTT.

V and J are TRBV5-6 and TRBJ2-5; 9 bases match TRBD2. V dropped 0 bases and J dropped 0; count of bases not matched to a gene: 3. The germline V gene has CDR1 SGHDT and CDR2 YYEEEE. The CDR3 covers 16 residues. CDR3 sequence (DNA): TGTGCCAGCAGCTTGGAGACTAGCGGATACCAAGAGACCCAGTACTTC. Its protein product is CASSLETSGYQETQYF.

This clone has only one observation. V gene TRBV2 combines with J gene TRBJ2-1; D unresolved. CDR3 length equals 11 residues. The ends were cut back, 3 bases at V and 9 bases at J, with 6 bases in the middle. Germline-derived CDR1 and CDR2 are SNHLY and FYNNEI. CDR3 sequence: CASSDLREQFF. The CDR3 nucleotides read TGTGCCAGCAGTGATCTGCGTGAGCAGTTCTTC. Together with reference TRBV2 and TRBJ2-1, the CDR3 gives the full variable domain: EPEVTQTPSHQVTQMGQEVILRCVPISNHLYFYWYRQILGQKVEFLVSFYNNEISEKSEIFDDQFSVERPDGSNFTLKIRSTKLEDSAMYFCASSDLREQFFGPGTRLTVL.

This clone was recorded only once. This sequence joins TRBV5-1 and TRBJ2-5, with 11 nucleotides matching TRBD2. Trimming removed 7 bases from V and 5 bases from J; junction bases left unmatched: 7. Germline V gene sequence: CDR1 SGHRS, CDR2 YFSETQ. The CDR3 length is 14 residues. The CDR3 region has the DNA TGCGCCAGCCATAGCGGGGGGGCCGGGGAGACCCAGTACTTC. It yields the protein CASHSGGAGETQYF.

CDR3 nucleotides: TGTGCCAGTAGTATTTATGGGACAGCACTCACAGATACGCAGTATTTT. Amino acids: CASSIYGTALTDTQYF. This chain links TRBV19 with TRBJ2-3; TRBD1 matches at 7 bases. This CDR3 has 16 amino acids. The germline gives CDR1 LNHDA, CDR2 SQIVND (reference sequence). Germline trimming cut 3 bases from V and 2 bases from J; bases unmatched to any gene: 8.

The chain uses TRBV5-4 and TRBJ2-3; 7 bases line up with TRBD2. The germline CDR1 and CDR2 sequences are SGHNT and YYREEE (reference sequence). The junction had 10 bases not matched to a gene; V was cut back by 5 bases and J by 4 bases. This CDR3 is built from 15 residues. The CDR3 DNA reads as TGTGCCAGCAGTTCAACGGGAGGTCTGGCAGATACGCAGTATTTT. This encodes CASSSTGGLADTQYF.

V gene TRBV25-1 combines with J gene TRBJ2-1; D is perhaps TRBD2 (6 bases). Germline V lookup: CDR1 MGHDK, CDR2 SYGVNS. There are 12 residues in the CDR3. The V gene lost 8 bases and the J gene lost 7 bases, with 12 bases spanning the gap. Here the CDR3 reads CASGTASNEQFF. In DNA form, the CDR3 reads TGTGCCAGCGGGACTGCTTCGAATGAGCAGTTCTTC. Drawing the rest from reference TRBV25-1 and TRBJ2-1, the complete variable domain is EADIYQTPRYLVIGTGKKITLECSQTMGHDKMYWYQQDPGMELHLIHYSYGVNSTEKGDLSSESTVSRIRTEHFPLTLESARPSHTSQYLCASGTASNEQFFGPGTRLTVL.

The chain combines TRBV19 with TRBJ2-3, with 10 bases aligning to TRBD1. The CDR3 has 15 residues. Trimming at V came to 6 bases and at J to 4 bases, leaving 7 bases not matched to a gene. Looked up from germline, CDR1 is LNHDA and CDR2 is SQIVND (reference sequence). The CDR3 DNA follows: TGTGCCAGTAGCCCAGACAGGGGGCTCGCAGATACGCAGTATTTT. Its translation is CASSPDRGLADTQYF.

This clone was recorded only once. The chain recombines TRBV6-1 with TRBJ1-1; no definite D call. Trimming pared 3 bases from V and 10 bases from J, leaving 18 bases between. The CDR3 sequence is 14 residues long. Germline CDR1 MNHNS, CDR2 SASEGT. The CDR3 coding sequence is TGTGCCAGCAGTGACCCCTTAGGGAGGGAAGTAGCTTTCTTT. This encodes CASSDPLGREVAFF.

Here the CDR3 DNA reads TGTGCCAGCATCGAACAGGAAGCTCCTTCTGGAAACACCATATATTTT. Protein: CASIEQEAPSGNTIYF. This sequence joins TRBV11-2 and TRBJ1-3, with D possibly being TRBD1 (5 bases). The CDR3 totals 16 residues. V was shortened by 7 bases and J by 1 base, with 17 bases between the two germline ends. CDR1 SGHAT and CDR2 FQNNGV come from the germline V gene.

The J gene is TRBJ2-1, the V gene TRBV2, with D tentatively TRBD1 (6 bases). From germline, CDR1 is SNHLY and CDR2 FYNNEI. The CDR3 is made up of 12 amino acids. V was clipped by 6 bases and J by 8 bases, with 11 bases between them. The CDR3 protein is CASRYRVDEQFF. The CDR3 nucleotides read TGTGCCAGCAGGTACAGGGTAGATGAGCAGTTCTTC. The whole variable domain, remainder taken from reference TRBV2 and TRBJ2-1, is EPEVTQTPSHQVTQMGQEVILRCVPISNHLYFYWYRQILGQKVEFLVSFYNNEISEKSEIFDDQFSVERPDGSNFTLKIRSTKLEDSAMYFCASRYRVDEQFFGPGTRLTVL.

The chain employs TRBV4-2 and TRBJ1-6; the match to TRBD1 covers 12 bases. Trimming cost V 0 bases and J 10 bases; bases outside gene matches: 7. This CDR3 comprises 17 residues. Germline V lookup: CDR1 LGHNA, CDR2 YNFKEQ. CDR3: CASSQDGTGGPMSPLHF. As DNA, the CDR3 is TGTGCCAGCAGCCAAGACGGGACAGGGGGCCCTATGTCACCCCTCCACTTT.

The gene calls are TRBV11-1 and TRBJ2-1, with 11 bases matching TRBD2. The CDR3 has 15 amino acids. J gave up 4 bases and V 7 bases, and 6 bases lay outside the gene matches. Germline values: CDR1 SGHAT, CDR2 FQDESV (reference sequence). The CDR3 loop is CASIFSGGEYNEQFF. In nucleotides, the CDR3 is TGTGCCAGCATTTTTAGCGGGGGGGAATACAATGAGCAGTTCTTC.

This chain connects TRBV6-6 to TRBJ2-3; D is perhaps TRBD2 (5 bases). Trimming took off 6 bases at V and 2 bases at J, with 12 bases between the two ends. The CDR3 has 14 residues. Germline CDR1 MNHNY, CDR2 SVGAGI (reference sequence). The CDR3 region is CASSGGSLTDTQYF. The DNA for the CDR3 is TGTGCCAGCAGCGGAGGAAGTCTCACAGATACGCAGTATTTT.